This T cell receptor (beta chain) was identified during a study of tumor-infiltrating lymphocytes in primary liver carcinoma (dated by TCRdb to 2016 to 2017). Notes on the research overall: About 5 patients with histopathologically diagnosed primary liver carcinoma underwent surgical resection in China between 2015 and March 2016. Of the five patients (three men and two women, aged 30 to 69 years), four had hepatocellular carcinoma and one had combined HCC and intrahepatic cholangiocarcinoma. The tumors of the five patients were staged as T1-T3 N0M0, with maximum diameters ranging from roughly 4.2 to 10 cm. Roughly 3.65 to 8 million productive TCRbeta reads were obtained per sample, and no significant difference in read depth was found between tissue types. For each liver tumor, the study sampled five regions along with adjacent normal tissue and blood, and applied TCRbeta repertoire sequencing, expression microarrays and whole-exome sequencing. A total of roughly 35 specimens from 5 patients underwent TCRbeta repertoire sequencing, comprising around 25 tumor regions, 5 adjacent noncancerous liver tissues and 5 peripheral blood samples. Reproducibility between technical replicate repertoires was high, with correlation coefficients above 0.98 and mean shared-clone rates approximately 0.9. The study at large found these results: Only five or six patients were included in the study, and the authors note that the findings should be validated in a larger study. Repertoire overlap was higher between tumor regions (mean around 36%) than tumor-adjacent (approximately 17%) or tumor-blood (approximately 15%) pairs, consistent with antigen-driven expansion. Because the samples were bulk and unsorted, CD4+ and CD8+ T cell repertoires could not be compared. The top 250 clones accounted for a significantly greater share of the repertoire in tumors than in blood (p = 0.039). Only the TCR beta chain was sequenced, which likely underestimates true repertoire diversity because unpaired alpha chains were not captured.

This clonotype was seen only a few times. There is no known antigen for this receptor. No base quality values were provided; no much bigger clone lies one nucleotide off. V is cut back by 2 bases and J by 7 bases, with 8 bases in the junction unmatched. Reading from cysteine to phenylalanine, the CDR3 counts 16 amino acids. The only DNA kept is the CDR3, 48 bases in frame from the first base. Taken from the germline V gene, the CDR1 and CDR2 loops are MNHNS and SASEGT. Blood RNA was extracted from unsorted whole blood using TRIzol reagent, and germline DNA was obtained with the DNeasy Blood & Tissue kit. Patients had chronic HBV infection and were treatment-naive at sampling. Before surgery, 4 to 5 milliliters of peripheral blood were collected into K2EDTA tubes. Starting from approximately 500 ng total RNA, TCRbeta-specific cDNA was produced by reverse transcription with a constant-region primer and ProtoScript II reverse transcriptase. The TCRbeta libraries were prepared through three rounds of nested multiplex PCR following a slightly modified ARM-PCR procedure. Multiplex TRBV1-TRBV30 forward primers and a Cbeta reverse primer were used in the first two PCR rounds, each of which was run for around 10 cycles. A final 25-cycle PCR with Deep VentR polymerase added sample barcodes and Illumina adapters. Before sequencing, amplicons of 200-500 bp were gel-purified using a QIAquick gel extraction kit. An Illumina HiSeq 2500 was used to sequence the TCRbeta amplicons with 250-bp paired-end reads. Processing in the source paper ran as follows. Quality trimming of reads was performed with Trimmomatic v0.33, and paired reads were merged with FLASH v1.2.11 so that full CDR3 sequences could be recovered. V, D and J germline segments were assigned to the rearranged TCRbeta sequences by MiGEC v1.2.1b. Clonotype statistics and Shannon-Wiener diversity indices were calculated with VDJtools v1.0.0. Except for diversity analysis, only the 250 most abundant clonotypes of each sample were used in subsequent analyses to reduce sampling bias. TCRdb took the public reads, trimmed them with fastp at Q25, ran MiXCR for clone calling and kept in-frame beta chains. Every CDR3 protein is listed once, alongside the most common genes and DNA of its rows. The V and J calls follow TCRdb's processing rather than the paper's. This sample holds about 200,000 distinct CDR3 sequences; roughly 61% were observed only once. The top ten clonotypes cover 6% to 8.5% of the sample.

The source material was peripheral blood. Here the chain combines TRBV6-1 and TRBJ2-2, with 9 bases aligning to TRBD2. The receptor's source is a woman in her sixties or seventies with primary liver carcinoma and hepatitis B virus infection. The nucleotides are TGTGCCAGCAGTGAAAGGCCAGCGGGAGGATACGGGGAGCTGTTTTTT. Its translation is CASSERPAGGYGELFF.